A single sample gave rise to the 29 T cell receptor beta chains below, sequenced in a study of cytomegalovirus exposure and HLA in healthy donors. Only in-frame clones appear in the TCRdb table, and some are missing; sequencing was by immunoSEQ multiplex PCR. The sample contains 60,000 to 90,000 clones, about 85% of which appear only once. Sequences were obtained from PBMCs. All receptors come from a young man in good health and CMV-seronegative.

The chain couples TRBV7-8 to TRBJ2-1; D is uncertain. The germline V gene encodes CDR1 SGHVS and CDR2 FQNEAQ. The CDR3 loop spans 17 amino acids. Trimming removed 5 bases at V and 0 bases at J, with 17 bases between. CDR3: CASSPAPSRSSYNEQFF. Written as DNA, the CDR3 is TGTGCCAGCAGCCCAGCCCCTAGTAGGAGCTCCTACAATGAGCAGTTCTTC.

The chain uses TRBV14 and TRBJ2-3; 8 positions match TRBD1. The CDR3 runs 17 residues. CDR1 SGHDN and CDR2 FVKESK come from the germline V gene. With 0 bases clipped from V and 1 base from J, the junction kept 6 bases outside the gene matches. CDR3: CASSQDGPGQGTDTQYF. The CDR3 bases are TGTGCCAGCAGCCAAGACGGCCCGGGACAGGGCACAGATACGCAGTATTTT.

The V gene is TRBV27, the J gene TRBJ1-1; TRBD1 might be the D (5 bases). V was trimmed by 6 bases and J by 1 base, leaving 18 bases between them. This CDR3 is 16 amino acids long. Germline lookup yields CDR1 MNHEY and CDR2 SMNVEV (reference sequence). CDR3 nucleotide sequence: TGTGCCAGCAGAGGACATCTAGGGCGGGGGAACACTGAAGCTTTCTTT. It codes for CASRGHLGRGNTEAFF.

This clone appeared a few times. V and J are TRBV4-3 and TRBJ2-6; 11 nucleotides agree with TRBD2. Germline V CDR1 and CDR2: LGHNA, YSLEER. The CDR3 contains 17 residues. Trimming at V came to 2 bases and at J to 0 bases, leaving 0 bases not matched to a gene. The CDR3 is CASSQLAGGSGANVLTF. Here the CDR3 DNA reads TGCGCCAGCAGCCAACTAGCGGGGGGCTCTGGGGCCAACGTCCTGACTTTC.

V usage is TRBV15 and J usage is TRBJ1-2, with D tentatively TRBD1 (5 bases). The germline V gene encodes CDR1 LNHNV and CDR2 YYDKDF (reference sequence). This CDR3 has 17 amino acids. V gave up 2 bases and J gave up 7 bases, with 23 bases separating them. The CDR3 loop is CATSRSRRRVEVAGYTF. The CDR3 region has the DNA TGTGCCACCAGCAGATCTCGGCGCAGGGTTGAGGTTGCTGGCTACACCTTC.

The CDR3 reads CASSLQVANEQFF. The DNA of the CDR3 is TGCGCCAGCAGCTTACAAGTAGCCAATGAGCAGTTCTTC. The rearrangement uses TRBV5-1 and TRBJ2-1, with unresolved D. V was shortened by 2 bases and J by 6 bases, with 9 bases between the two germline ends. Germline V gene data show CDR1 as SGHRS and CDR2 as YFSETQ. The length of the CDR3 is 13 residues.

This clone has more than one count but fewer than ten. The J gene is TRBJ2-5, the V gene TRBV7-9; 12 bases line up with TRBD2. Germline values: CDR1 SEHNR, CDR2 FQNEAQ (reference sequence). J gave up 2 bases and V 1 base, and 2 bases lay outside the gene matches. The length of the CDR3 is 16 residues. In nucleotides, the CDR3 is TGTGCCAGCAGCTTAGGGACTAGCGGGGAACAAGAGACCCAGTACTTC. This encodes CASSLGTSGEQETQYF.

The J gene is TRBJ1-2, the V gene TRBV5-1; no definite D call. Deletions cut 4 bases from V and 6 bases from J, with 16 bases between. The CDR3 runs 14 residues. Germline CDR1 reads SGHRS; CDR2 reads YFSETQ. The CDR3 spells CASSVSRISNGYTF. CDR3 nucleotide sequence: TGCGCCAGCAGCGTCTCCAGGATTTCCAATGGCTACACCTTC.

V gene TRBV5-5 combines with J gene TRBJ2-1, with unresolved D. This CDR3 has 16 amino acids. CDR1 is SGHKS, CDR2 YYEKEE, per germline (reference sequence). The V gene lost 4 bases and the J gene lost 8 bases, with 22 bases spanning the gap. The CDR3 DNA reads TGTGCCAGCAGCCCAACCAGCGCGATAAACTTCGATGAGCAGTTCTTC. This encodes CASSPTSAINFDEQFF.

This chain connects TRBV6-6 to TRBJ2-1, with D perhaps TRBD1 (5 bases). The CDR3 has 11 amino acids. The germline V and J ends were trimmed by 10 bases and 6 bases, with 10 bases remaining between them. Germline CDR1 and CDR2: MNHNY and SVGAGI (reference sequence). Here the CDR3 reads CANRFVNEQFF. The CDR3 nucleotides read TGTGCCAACAGGTTCGTCAATGAGCAGTTCTTC.

The chain joins TRBV19 to TRBJ2-5; D remains ambiguous. V lost 5 bases to trimming and J lost 2 bases, with 9 bases between them. The CDR3 is made up of 13 amino acids. Per the germline V gene, CDR1 is LNHDA and CDR2 is SQIVND (reference sequence). The CDR3 region is CASSRSRQETQYF. The CDR3, as DNA: TGTGCCAGTAGTCGTTCCAGGCAAGAGACCCAGTACTTC.

The J gene is TRBJ2-1, the V gene TRBV7-2, with a tentative D call TRBD2 (6 bases). This CDR3 is built from 13 residues. Germline loops: CDR1 SGHTA, CDR2 FQGNSA. V was cut by 3 bases and J by 8 bases, with 11 bases left in between. CDR3 nucleotide sequence: TGTGCCAGCAGCTTGGGGGGAGGAGATGAGCAGTTCTTC. Translation gives CASSLGGGDEQFF.

The CDR3 is CASSLGLEFTDTQYF. The CDR3 nucleotides are TGTGCCAGCAGCCTGGGTTTGGAGTTCACAGATACGCAGTATTTT. The chain has TRBV11-2 and TRBJ2-3; D call uncertain. V was pared by 5 bases and J by 2 bases, with 14 bases between. Germline V lookup: CDR1 SGHAT, CDR2 FQNNGV. There are 15 residues in the CDR3.

The chain recombines TRBV6-1 with TRBJ1-5; the D gene is possibly TRBD1 (5 bases). The CDR3 extends over 14 amino acids. V lost 4 bases and J 7 bases, leaving 14 bases between the germline ends. Looked up from germline, CDR1 is MNHNS and CDR2 is SASEGT. Here the CDR3 DNA reads TGTGCCAGCAGTGCGTTGGGGGGAAGGCAGCCCCAGCATTTT. Encoded protein: CASSALGGRQPQHF.

This chain joins TRBV18 and TRBJ1-1; perhaps TRBD1 as D (5 bases). In germline, CDR1 is KGHSH, CDR2 LQKENI. Deletions cut 5 bases from V and 2 bases from J, with 9 bases between. The CDR3 runs to 13 residues. The CDR3 DNA reads TGTGCCAGCTCATCGACAGTTAACACTGAAGCTTTCTTT. Its protein product is CASSSTVNTEAFF.

The CDR3 coding sequence is TGCGCCAGCAGCTTGGTAGGCAGCCTAGCGACCTACAATGAGCAGTTCTTC. Translated: CASSLVGSLATYNEQFF. This chain uses TRBV5-1 with TRBJ2-1, with D possibly being TRBD2 (6 bases). Germline V gene data show CDR1 as SGHRS and CDR2 as YFSETQ. The CDR3 contains 17 residues. V lost 0 bases to trimming and J lost 2 bases, with 15 bases between them.

The gene calls are TRBV18 and TRBJ1-1; D not certain. In germline, CDR1 is KGHSH, CDR2 LQKENI. This CDR3 comprises 16 residues. Trimming took 0 bases from V and 0 from J, leaving 11 bases between them. CDR3 DNA sequence: TGTGCCAGCTCACCACCGGTACAGACTATGAACACTGAAGCTTTCTTT. Its protein is CASSPPVQTMNTEAFF.

The chain joins TRBV29-1 to TRBJ1-4, with 9 bases aligning to TRBD1. In germline, CDR1 is SQVTM, CDR2 ANQGSEA. The CDR3 runs to 16 residues. Trimming removed 2 bases from V and 6 bases from J; junction bases left unmatched: 10. The CDR3 DNA reads TGCAGCGTTGAAATAGCTCCGGGACAGGGTGATGAAAAACTGTTTTTT. Translated: CSVEIAPGQGDEKLFF.

The chain joins TRBV7-2 to TRBJ1-5, with D uncertain. This CDR3 contains 16 residues. V was cut by 4 bases and J by 0 bases, with 13 bases left in between. Germline lookup yields CDR1 SGHTA and CDR2 FQGNSA. The CDR3 loop reads CASSSNSRPSNQPQHF. CDR3 DNA: TGTGCCAGCAGCTCGAACAGTCGTCCTAGCAATCAGCCCCAGCATTTT. The full variable domain, completed using reference TRBV7-2 and TRBJ1-5, is GAGVSQSPSNKVTEKGKDVELRCDPISGHTALYWYRQSLGQGLEFLIYFQGNSAPDKSGLPSDRFSAERTGGSVSTLTIQRTQQEDSAVYLCASSSNSRPSNQPQHFGDGTRLSIL.

The chain combines TRBV7-2 with TRBJ2-7, with 7 positions matching TRBD1. The CDR3 has 15 amino acids. Germline loops: CDR1 SGHTA, CDR2 FQGNSA. J gave up 2 bases and V 5 bases, and 9 bases lay outside the gene matches. The DNA for the CDR3 is TGTGCCAGCAGCGGCGACAGGGAGATTGCCTACGAGCAGTACTTC. Translating gives CASSGDREIAYEQYF. Based on the CDR3 plus reference TRBV7-2 and TRBJ2-7, the full variable domain is GAGVSQSPSNKVTEKGKDVELRCDPISGHTALYWYRQSLGQGLEFLIYFQGNSAPDKSGLPSDRFSAERTGGSVSTLTIQRTQQEDSAVYLCASSGDREIAYEQYFGPGTRLTVT.

The rearrangement joins TRBV4-1 to TRBJ1-2; 9 bases fit TRBD1. The CDR3 spans 17 residues. Germline CDR1 is MGHRA and CDR2 is YSYEKL. Germline trimming cut 0 bases from V and 7 bases from J; bases unmatched to any gene: 12. The CDR3 spells CASSQDTTRDRVSGYTF. CDR3 DNA sequence: TGCGCCAGCAGCCAAGATACGACTAGGGACAGGGTTAGTGGCTACACCTTC.

The chain is built from TRBV19 and TRBJ2-2, with 14 nucleotides matching TRBD2. The V gene's germline CDR1 is LNHDA and CDR2 SQIVND (reference sequence). This CDR3 region has 24 residues. J was trimmed by 0 bases and V by 6 bases; bases with no gene match: 24. The CDR3 bases are TGTGCCAGTAGGCCGGGACAGGGATATTTTCCGGGACTAGCGGGAGAGACGAACACCGGGGAGCTGTTTTTT. This gives the protein CASRPGQGYFPGLAGETNTGELFF.

This chain uses TRBV11-2 with TRBJ1-2; D may be TRBD1 (5 bases). Germline CDR1 and CDR2: SGHAT and FQNNGV. The CDR3 covers 15 residues. Trimming shortened V by 1 base and J by 4 bases, and 13 bases separated the two germline ends. The CDR3 coding sequence is TGTGCCAGCAGCTTAGTCACAGGAGTTTCCTATGGCTACACCTTC. This gives the protein CASSLVTGVSYGYTF.

The chain recombines TRBV4-1 with TRBJ2-5, with a weak D call TRBD2 (5 bases). Looked up from germline, CDR1 is MGHRA and CDR2 is YSYEKL. V was cut by 2 bases and J by 7 bases, with 14 bases left in between. This CDR3 is built from 14 residues. As DNA, the CDR3 is TGCGCCAGCAGCCAAAGACCCCAGGCGGGGACCCAGTACTTC. Amino acids: CASSQRPQAGTQYF.

This chain connects TRBV19 to TRBJ2-5; D is ambiguous. The CDR3 is 13 residues long. The germline V gene has CDR1 LNHDA and CDR2 SQIVND (reference sequence). V was cut by 4 bases and J by 6 bases, with 12 bases left in between. The CDR3 coding sequence is TGTGCCAGTAGTAACAGCCCTTACCAGACCCAGTACTTC. Residues: CASSNSPYQTQYF.

J is TRBJ2-7 and V is TRBV27; 7 positions match TRBD1. Germline V gene sequence: CDR1 MNHEY, CDR2 SMNVEV (reference sequence). The junction had 8 bases not matched to a gene; V was cut back by 6 bases and J by 3 bases. The CDR3 length is 14 residues. CDR3: CASSIGQVGYEQYF. For the CDR3, the DNA is TGTGCCAGCAGCATTGGACAGGTAGGCTACGAGCAGTACTTC.

V gene TRBV5-5 combines with J gene TRBJ1-5; 11 bases fit TRBD1. The germline V gene has CDR1 SGHKS and CDR2 YYEKEE (reference sequence). Trimming at V came to 6 bases and at J to 5 bases, leaving 4 bases not matched to a gene. The CDR3 contains 14 residues. CDR3 bases: TGTGCCAGCACCCCGGGACAGGGGGATCAGCCCCAGCATTTT. Its protein is CASTPGQGDQPQHF.

The V and J genes are TRBV4-3 and TRBJ1-3; D is uncertain. V lost 1 base and J 2 bases, leaving 6 bases between the germline ends. The CDR3 extends over 14 amino acids. Germline loops: CDR1 LGHNA, CDR2 YSLEER. CDR3 sequence reads: CASSQAGAGNTIYF. For the CDR3, the DNA is TGCGCCAGCAGCCAAGCCGGGGCTGGAAACACCATATATTTT.

This chain links TRBV19 with TRBJ2-3; weak D call: TRBD1 (6 bases). V lost 7 bases and J 0 bases, leaving 11 bases between the germline ends. The CDR3 totals 14 residues. Germline V gives CDR1 LNHDA, CDR2 SQIVND (reference sequence). CDR3 residues: CASNTGLSTDTQYF. The CDR3 nucleotides read TGTGCCAGTAATACAGGGTTGAGCACAGATACGCAGTATTTT.